This entry features one TCR beta chain sequence. There are many counts of this clonotype. No cognate antigen has been identified for it. No much larger clone exists at a distance of one base, and base qualities are not known. This sample was included in a study of T-cell reconstitution after alpha-beta-depleted transplantation in children (dated by TCRdb to the mid-2010s). Background for the entire study: Using TCR repertoire profiling, the study followed T-cell immune reconstitution in a quantitative way in children after TCRalphabeta/CD19-depleted allogeneic hematopoietic cell transplantation. Findings and caveats that apply to the study as a whole: The high TCRbeta diversity at day 60 in some patients was ascribed to recipient T cells and intrathymic progenitors that had survived conditioning. Apparently early alphabetaT-cell count recovery about two months after transplant reportedly relied on only several hundred rapidly expanded clones derived from non-depleted graft cells. Over subsequent months, a decline in hyperexpanded clone frequencies was noted, and after one year, T-cell counts and TCRbeta diversity were mostly ascribed to newly produced T cells.

To prepare the library, PCR was applied. Sequencing used an Illumina HiSeq 2500. TCR library preparation used molecular barcoding, with unique molecular identifiers applied to normalize quantification of the TCRbeta repertoire. Using fastp trimming at Q25 and MiXCR clonotype assembly, TCRdb reanalyzed the public sequencing data and kept in-frame beta chains. CDR3 protein sequences are deduplicated, and each keeps its most common genes and DNA. The sample records around 210,000 distinct CDR3 sequences, about 7% of which are singletons. Roughly 6% of the sample is taken by the ten largest. The treatment or condition tag for this specimen amounts to: allogeneic hematopoietic cell transplantation with graft depleted of TCRalphabeta T cells and CD19 B cells. The children who served as transplant recipients had been given grafts of TCRalphabeta/CD19-depleted allogeneic hematopoietic cells. Sequenced material: PBMCs, taken before TCRalphabeta/CD19-depleted stem cell transplant. This clonotype originated in a boy aged 2 to 10 with acute lymphoblastic leukemia, due to receive a stem cell transplant.

The DNA sequence reads TGTGCCAGCAGCCAAGACGGGACTAGCGGGGGGTGGACAGATACGCAGTATTTT. Its amino acids are CASSQDGTSGGWTDTQYF. The rearranged chain carries TRBV3-1 and TRBJ2-3, and TRBD2 aligns with 15 junction nucleotides. CDR1 LGHDT and CDR2 YNNKEL are derived from the germline V gene (reference sequence). Counted from cysteine to phenylalanine, this CDR3 has 18 amino acids. Only the CDR3 DNA is retained, 54 bases long and in frame from the first base. Trimming removed 0 bases from V and 3 bases from J; the gene matches leave 4 bases unexplained.